The entry below gives a single T cell receptor (beta chain) sequence along with its context. This sample is drawn from a study of blood T cell repertoires in COVID-19. Study-level information: The analysed material was cDNA or gDNA that came from T cells, B-cell-depleted T cells, or PBMCs.

The data were produced by immunoSEQ multiplex PCR, yet TCRdb's version contains in-frame clones alone and is incomplete. The table includes roughly 120,000 clones, roughly 80% detected once. This CDR3 has 13 residues. Germline V gene sequence: CDR1 SEHNR, CDR2 FQNEAQ (reference sequence). V shed 7 bases and J shed 4 bases, with 11 bases lying between them. What was sequenced was peripheral blood. The TCR originated in a woman aged 55-75 years with acute or convalescent COVID-19. The chain carries TRBV7-9 and TRBJ1-5, with D unresolved. The DNA for the CDR3 is TGTGCCAGCACCTCCGGGTCTAATCAGCCCCAGCATTTT. Residues: CASTSGSNQPQHF.